Each of the 26 T cell receptor beta chains below was sequenced from the same sample in a study of stem cell transplantation in POMP-related autoinflammatory disease. Repertoires were generated with immunoSEQ multiplex PCR, while TCRdb's copy carries only in-frame clones and drops some. This table has tens of thousands of clones, approximately 91% appearing once. Sequenced material: CD4+ T cells from PBMCs, taken after stem cell transplantation. These receptors were obtained from a human patient with POMP-related autoinflammation and immune dysregulation (PRAID). The graft donor may have given rise to some T cells.

The chain links TRBV5-1 to TRBJ2-1; 7 bases map to TRBD2. The CDR3 has 18 amino acids. V lost 0 bases, J lost 4 bases, and 13 bases stayed unmatched. The V gene's germline CDR1 is SGHRS and CDR2 YFSETQ. CDR3 in DNA: TGCGCCAGCAGCTTGGAAGCGGGTTGGAGCGGGACTTACAATGAGCAGTTCTTC. Residues: CASSLEAGWSGTYNEQFF.

The chain is built from TRBV7-9 and TRBJ2-1; no clear D. Germline assignment: CDR1 SEHNR and CDR2 FQNEAQ (reference sequence). Between the trimmed V and J ends, which lost 7 bases and 6 bases, there was a span of 10 bases. This CDR3 contains 12 residues. CDR3 sequence: CASNRLGNEQFF. DNA of the CDR3: TGTGCCAGCAATAGGTTGGGCAATGAGCAGTTCTTC.

The rearrangement joins TRBV28 to TRBJ2-7; 9 bases fit TRBD1. The germline V gene encodes CDR1 MDHEN and CDR2 SYDVKM. The length of the CDR3 is 15 residues. With 4 bases clipped from V and 2 bases from J, the junction kept 6 bases outside the gene matches. For the CDR3, the DNA is TGTGCCAGCAGTTCAACAGGGGGCCCCACCTACGAGCAGTACGTC. Protein product: CASSSTGGPTYEQYV.

V is TRBV27 and J is TRBJ1-2, with D possibly matching TRBD1 (5 bases). The V end was cut by 0 bases, the J end by 7 bases, with 9 bases between. The CDR3 extends over 13 amino acids. Germline values: CDR1 MNHEY, CDR2 SMNVEV (reference sequence). As DNA, the CDR3 is TGTGCCAGCAGTTTATCTGGGGGGTCTGGCTACACCTTC. It is translated as CASSLSGGSGYTF.

This clone has just one count. This chain joins TRBV6-5 and TRBJ2-1; D gene unclear. This CDR3 comprises 14 residues. CDR1 and CDR2 from the germline V gene are MNHEY and SVGAGI. The V gene lost 5 bases and the J gene lost 3 bases, with 11 bases spanning the gap. In DNA, the CDR3 is TGTGCCAGCAGTCCCTCTATACACTACAATGAGCAGTTCTTC. It translates to CASSPSIHYNEQFF.

The chain is built from TRBV4-1 and TRBJ2-7; D uncertain. The CDR3 consists of 16 residues. V gave up 4 bases and J gave up 7 bases, with 23 bases separating them. Germline V gene data show CDR1 as MGHRA and CDR2 as YSYEKL. The DNA of the CDR3 is TGCGCCAGCAGCCCCCGGTGGGCAGTGCTATCTAGGGAGCAGTACTTC. It encodes CASSPRWAVLSREQYF.

This clone was detected only once. The J gene is TRBJ2-3, the V gene TRBV6-5; 11 bases line up with TRBD1. This CDR3 is 15 amino acids long. J was trimmed by 4 bases and V by 6 bases; bases with no gene match: 6. Germline V gives CDR1 MNHEY, CDR2 SVGAGI. The CDR3: CASRDRGRGADTQYF. The CDR3 bases are TGTGCCAGCAGGGACAGGGGGCGAGGGGCAGATACGCAGTATTTT.

The rearrangement links TRBV19 to TRBJ2-3; TRBD2 matches at 10 bases. Germline-derived CDR1 and CDR2 are LNHDA and SQIVND (reference sequence). This CDR3 has 15 amino acids. J was trimmed by 3 bases and V by 2 bases; bases with no gene match: 2. CDR3 region: CASSISSGRTDTQYF. DNA of the CDR3: TGTGCCAGTAGTATATCTAGCGGGAGAACAGATACGCAGTATTTT.

V and J are TRBV5-1 and TRBJ2-1; 7 bases are a match to TRBD2. V was clipped by 0 bases and J by 8 bases; unmatched bases: 11. The CDR3 has 16 residues. Germline V lookup: CDR1 SGHRS, CDR2 YFSETQ. CDR3 DNA sequence: TGCGCCAGCAGCTTGGTCGGGCCCCCGGGAGGCGATGAGCAGTTCTTC. Translating gives CASSLVGPPGGDEQFF.

This clone showed up just once. The chain employs TRBV15 and TRBJ2-5; 8 nucleotides line up with TRBD1. V trimming: 0 bases; J trimming: 6 bases; junction bases outside the gene matches: 6. This CDR3 comprises 15 residues. Germline CDR1 and CDR2: LNHNV and YYDKDF (reference sequence). CDR3 DNA: TGTGCCACCAGCAGAGATTCCAGGGGGCTTAAGACCCAGTACTTC. This gives the protein CATSRDSRGLKTQYF.

This clone was found once. The chain joins TRBV5-4 to TRBJ2-5, with TRBD1 as a possible D gene (5 bases). The CDR3 covers 16 residues. V was cut by 0 bases and J by 5 bases, with 17 bases left in between. The germline CDR1 and CDR2 sequences are SGHNT and YYREEE (reference sequence). In DNA, the CDR3 is TGTGCCAGCAGCTTGGGCGACACTCATCACAGGGAGACCCAGTACTTC. This gives the protein CASSLGDTHHRETQYF.

The rearrangement uses TRBV5-1 and TRBJ1-5; D not certain. CDR3 length: 15 amino acids. V was pared by 5 bases and J by 0 bases, with 12 bases between. Germline V lookup: CDR1 SGHRS, CDR2 YFSETQ. CDR3 coding DNA: TGCGCCAGCAGTCTGACGGGTTATAGCAATCAGCCCCAGCATTTT. Its protein is CASSLTGYSNQPQHF.

The chain is built from TRBV7-9 and TRBJ2-3, with D possibly TRBD2 on 6 matching bases. Per germline, CDR1 SEHNR and CDR2 FQNEAQ (reference sequence). The V end lost 6 bases, the J end lost 4 bases, and 14 bases lay between the germline ends. The CDR3 length is 14 residues. CDR3 nucleotide sequence: TGTGCCAGCAGTCTCCTTTGGGGGGCAGATACGCAGTATTTT. Amino acids: CASSLLWGADTQYF. Based on the CDR3 plus reference TRBV7-9 and TRBJ2-3, the full variable domain is DTGVSQNPRHKITKRGQNVTFRCDPISEHNRLYWYRQTLGQGPEFLTYFQNEAQLEKSRLLSDRFSAERPKGSFSTLEIQRTEQGDSAMYLCASSLLWGADTQYFGPGTRLTVL.

The chain carries TRBV5-4 and TRBJ2-3, with D possibly TRBD1 on 6 matching bases. Germline values: CDR1 SGHNT, CDR2 YYREEE (reference sequence). The CDR3 contains 16 residues. V was trimmed by 4 bases and J by 0 bases, leaving 15 bases between them. The CDR3: CASSPSGDISTDTQYF. The DNA for the CDR3 is TGTGCCAGCAGCCCTTCAGGGGATATAAGCACAGATACGCAGTATTTT.

The CDR3: CASSRVNGAGIYEQYF. CDR3 coding DNA: TGTGCCAGCAGCCGCGTTAACGGCGCCGGCATCTACGAGCAGTACTTC. The chain is built from TRBV7-8 and TRBJ2-7; D not resolved. The V gene lost 5 bases and the J gene lost 3 bases, with 20 bases spanning the gap. Germline CDR1 is SGHVS and CDR2 is FQNEAQ. This CDR3 has 16 amino acids.

The V call is TRBV19, the J call TRBJ1-3; TRBD1 matches at 7 bases. With 7 bases clipped from V and 2 bases from J, the junction kept 5 bases outside the gene matches. Germline V CDR1 and CDR2: LNHDA, SQIVND (reference sequence). This CDR3 is built from 14 residues. This chain's CDR3 is CASTQGDAGNTIYF. The CDR3, as DNA: TGTGCCAGTACCCAGGGGGACGCTGGAAACACCATATATTTT.

The V call is TRBV28, the J call TRBJ1-1, with D unclear. CDR3 length: 14 residues. V was shortened by 6 bases and J by 0 bases, with 11 bases between the two germline ends. Germline assignment: CDR1 MDHEN and CDR2 SYDVKM. DNA for the CDR3: TGTGCCAGCAGAAACGCGGGGATGAACACTGAAGCTTTCTTT. Translated: CASRNAGMNTEAFF. Complete variable domain (other parts from reference TRBV28 and TRBJ1-1): DVKVTQSSRYLVKRTGEKVFLECVQDMDHENMFWYRQDPGLGLRLIYFSYDVKMKEKGDIPEGYSVSREKKERFSLILESASTNQTSMYLCASRNAGMNTEAFFGQGTRLTVV.

V gene TRBV11-3 combines with J gene TRBJ2-2; 9 bases agree with TRBD2. The CDR3 extends over 18 amino acids. CDR1 SGHNT and CDR2 YENEEA come from the germline V gene. The V gene end was trimmed by 5 bases and the J gene end by 0 bases; junction bases not matched to a gene: 10. DNA for the CDR3: TGTGCCAGCAGCGCGAGGACTAGCGCATGGTCGAACACCGGGGAGCTGTTTTTT. Protein product: CASSARTSAWSNTGELFF.

V usage is TRBV18 and J usage is TRBJ2-7; possibly TRBD1 for D (6 bases). Germline CDR1 KGHSH, CDR2 LQKENI. V gave up 4 bases and J gave up 3 bases, with 10 bases separating them. This CDR3 contains 13 residues. This CDR3 is CASSLRDNYEQYF. CDR3 nucleotides: TGTGCCAGCTCACTCCGGGACAACTACGAGCAGTACTTC.

This chain joins TRBV28 and TRBJ2-1; 8 bases align to TRBD1. The CDR3 sequence is 18 residues long. The trim removed 6 bases at V and 4 bases at J, leaving 17 bases unmatched. CDR1 and CDR2 (germline): MDHEN, SYDVKM. The CDR3 DNA follows: TGTGCCAGCAGCCGACCCCTCGCTGGACAGGGTGGGTACAATGAGCAGTTCTTC. The encoded protein is CASSRPLAGQGGYNEQFF.

This rearrangement joins TRBV19 to TRBJ2-5; 10 nucleotides agree with TRBD1. The germline CDR1 and CDR2 sequences are LNHDA and SQIVND (reference sequence). The length of the CDR3 is 14 residues. With V trimmed by 4 bases and J by 4 bases, 3 bases remained unmatched. CDR3 amino acids: CASSTRTGGETQYF. CDR3 nucleotides: TGTGCCAGTAGTACCCGGACAGGGGGAGAGACCCAGTACTTC.

This chain connects TRBV6-6 to TRBJ1-3; unclear D gene. Deletions cut 0 bases from V and 2 bases from J, with 8 bases between. The germline CDR1 and CDR2 sequences are MNHNY and SVGAGI (reference sequence). The CDR3 length is 15 residues. The CDR3 region has the DNA TGTGCCAGCAGTTACTCAGACAAAACTGGAAACACCATATATTTT. Translated, it gives CASSYSDKTGNTIYF.

The V gene is TRBV19, the J gene TRBJ1-1; D not resolved. The V end lost 3 bases, the J end lost 10 bases, and 12 bases lay between the germline ends. The germline CDR1 and CDR2 sequences are LNHDA and SQIVND (reference sequence). CDR3 length: 12 residues. DNA for the CDR3: TGTGCCAGTAGTATGGGATCTAGTGGAGCTTTCTTT. Its protein product is CASSMGSSGAFF.

The rearrangement links TRBV5-1 to TRBJ2-1, with TRBD1 matching over 12 bases. The CDR3 runs 15 residues. The ends lost 2 bases at V and 7 bases at J; junction bases unmatched: 4. Germline CDR1 is SGHRS and CDR2 is YFSETQ. CDR3: CASSFGDRGLNEQFF. In DNA form, the CDR3 reads TGCGCCAGCAGCTTCGGGGACAGGGGGCTGAATGAGCAGTTCTTC.

The chain joins TRBV5-1 to TRBJ2-7; no reliable D call. The CDR3 contains 8 residues. Per germline, CDR1 SGHRS and CDR2 YFSETQ. The V end lost 6 bases, the J end lost 5 bases, and 0 bases lay between the germline ends. In DNA form, the CDR3 reads TGCGCCAGCAACGAGCAGTACTTC. Translation: CASNEQYF.

V gene TRBV2 combines with J gene TRBJ2-1, with TRBD1 matching 7 bases. Germline V gene sequence: CDR1 SNHLY, CDR2 FYNNEI. V shed 8 bases, J shed 1 base, and the junction held 5 bases outside the gene matches. The CDR3 runs to 14 residues. As DNA, the CDR3 is TGTGCCAGCCGCCGGGACAGTTCCTACAATGAGCAGTTCTTC. Amino acid sequence: CASRRDSSYNEQFF.